A selection of T cell receptor beta chains follows, all from one sample in a study of identical twins. MiXCR was run by TCRdb on the 5' RACE reads, yielding one entry per CDR3 protein. The sample contains 350,000 or so distinct CDR3 sequences, 9% to 15% of which appear only once. These same data were also listed under a study on yellow fever vaccine responses in identical twins.

Sequenced material: CD8+ T cells sorted from blood. These receptors originate from a woman aged 18-30 years in good health. Both conserved end residues are part of each CDR3. Fields, in order: J gene, D gene, clone size, V gene, CDR3 DNA, CDR3 protein. D genes are given only for firm matches. Size values are once, few and many counts, or a class for expanded clones, and some rows have none.

TRBJ1-2 NA few TRBV20-1 TGCAGTGCGAAGGGGGTACAGGATGACTATGGCTACACCTTC CSAKGVQDDYGYTF
TRBJ2-3 NA NA TRBV4-1 TGCGCCAGCAGCCAAGGCTCAGGGATGGATACGCAGTATTTT CASSQGSGMDTQYF
TRBJ1-1 NA NA TRBV7-6 TGTGCCAGCAGCATTGAGGGGTTCCCGAACACTGAAGCTTTCTTT CASSIEGFPNTEAFF
TRBJ2-1 TRBD2 NA TRBV6-2/TRBV6-3 TGTGCCAGCTTCGACCCTAGGACTAGCGGTCGCTACAATGAGCAGTTCTTC CASFDPRTSGRYNEQFF
TRBJ2-1 TRBD2 NA TRBV20-1 TGCAGTGCTAGAGACGCTAGCGGGGCCAAAACCTACAATGAGCAGTTCTTC CSARDASGAKTYNEQFF
TRBJ2-1 TRBD2 many TRBV12-3/TRBV12-4 TGTGCCAGCAACATACTAGCGGGAGCTGTAGATGAGCAGTTCTTC CASNILAGAVDEQFF
TRBJ1-5 NA many TRBV15 TGTGCCACCAGCAGAGACAGAAATAGCAATCAGCCCCAGCATTTT CATSRDRNSNQPQHF
TRBJ1-1 NA NA TRBV7-9 TGTGCCAGCAGCTTGGGCCAGGGCAAATGGACTGAAGCTTTCTTT CASSLGQGKWTEAFF
TRBJ2-5 NA NA TRBV4-1 TGCGCCAGCAGCACTCGCCAACTGCCTCAAGAGACCCAGTACTTC CASSTRQLPQETQYF
TRBJ2-5 NA NA TRBV7-8 TGTGCCAGCAGCTTAGCGGACTCCACCGGGGAGACCCAGTACTTC CASSLADSTGETQYF
TRBJ2-5 NA few TRBV20-1 TGCAGTGCTAGAGCGGTCCAGACCCAGTACTTC CSARAVQTQYF
TRBJ2-3 TRBD2 NA TRBV5-6 TGTGCCAGCAGCTTGTTTTCAGGACTAGATGTGGATACGCAGTATTTT CASSLFSGLDVDTQYF
TRBJ2-1 NA NA TRBV2 TGTGCCAGCAGTCAAATGGGGGACCCACCGAATGAGCAGTTCTTC CASSQMGDPPNEQFF
TRBJ1-5 NA few TRBV6-5 TGTGCCAGCAGTTTGGGGCAGTACAATCAGCCCCAGCATTTT CASSLGQYNQPQHF
TRBJ2-1 NA few TRBV20-1 TGCAGTGCCGAACAGGGTTCGGGCAATGAGCAGTTCTTC CSAEQGSGNEQFF
TRBJ2-5 TRBD2 few TRBV29-1 TGCAGCGCTCTCCAACTAGCGGGGGAGTACCAAGAGACCCAGTACTTC CSALQLAGEYQETQYF
TRBJ2-1 NA NA TRBV10-3 TGTGCCATCAGTGAGGCTAGCAATGAGCAGTTCTTC CAISEASNEQFF
TRBJ1-2 TRBD1 many TRBV7-9 TGTGCCAGCAGCTCCCGACAGGGTCGATCGTATGGCTACACCTTC CASSSRQGRSYGYTF
TRBJ2-1 NA NA TRBV9 TGTGCCAGCAGCGTGGGCCGGGGGAGCGGTGAGCAGTTCTTC CASSVGRGSGEQFF
TRBJ2-3 TRBD2 many TRBV11-2 TGTGCCAGCAGCTCGCGGGGGGGAGGAACAGATACGCAGTATTTT CASSSRGGGTDTQYF
TRBJ2-7 NA few TRBV19 TGTGCCAGTAGTATAGTAGTTGAGGGGGACCTCTACGAGCAGTACTTC CASSIVVEGDLYEQYF
TRBJ1-4 NA few TRBV6-5 TGTGCCAGCAGTTTCGGGGTGGGGATGGCAAAACTGTTTTTT CASSFGVGMAKLFF